One T cell receptor (beta chain) is described in this entry. Its antigen is not identified. The authors prepared UMI-labeled TRB cDNA libraries by 5' RACE. TCRdb reanalyzed the 5' RACE reads and collapses them to one entry per CDR3 protein, without DNA. The sample totals tens of thousands of distinct CDR3 sequences. This specimen belongs to a study of CXCR3-negative and CXCR3-positive naive CD8 T cells. General study results and limits: TRB CDR3 hydrophobicity was greater in CXCR3-positive naive cells than in CXCR3-negative naive cells.

Sequenced material: naive CXCR3- CD8+ T cells from blood. Subset given: CD45RO-CCR7+CD27+CD95- naive CD8+ T cells lacking CXCR3 (TNR3-). This clonotype was obtained from a human donor in good health. Some clones in this sample may be carry-over from other donors' samples.

Here the CDR3 reads CASSQDPGMAYEQYF. This chain joins TRBV3-1 and TRBJ2-7. The CDR3 is made up of 15 amino acids. The germline V gene has CDR1 LGHDT and CDR2 YNNKEL (reference sequence).